This TCR beta chain was sequenced in a study of beta chain features in type 1 diabetes. Findings and caveats of the study: Type 1 diabetes patients had TCRB CDR3s that were shorter (moderately but significantly so) in all four CD4+ subsets.

The authors obtained over 98% purity in all sorted populations. Per the germline V gene, CDR1 is DFQATT and CDR2 is SNEGSKA (reference sequence). Trimming stripped 5 bases from V and 7 bases from J, with 6 bases between. This CDR3 region has 10 residues. Details on this clone: The antigen is unknown.

The authors reverse transcribed all of the isolated RNA, so sequencing captured expressed TCRB transcripts. TCRdb's copy holds only in-frame clones and misses some; the assay was immunoSEQ multiplex PCR. In the table there are 640,000 or so clones, 11% to 15% of which are singletons. The receptor was isolated from a man aged 18 to 30 with type 1 diabetes. Sequenced sample: naive CD4+ T cells from blood. The chain links TRBV20-1 to TRBJ2-1; D is unresolved. CDR3 nucleotide sequence: TGCAGTGCTCACGGGAATGAGCAGTTCTTC. Encoded protein: CSAHGNEQFF.